This T cell receptor beta chain was profiled in a study of chemoradiotherapy in HPV16-positive cancers. Sequencing was performed with immunoSEQ multiplex PCR; in TCRdb, only in-frame clones are kept and a portion is missing. This sample has about 3,500 clones, with about 80% found just once. Samples were taken several times over chemoradiotherapy. Germline V lookup: CDR1 SGHDT, CDR2 YYEEEE. This CDR3 comprises 13 residues. The ends lost 4 bases at V and 9 bases at J; junction bases unmatched: 9. This specimen consisted of tumor tissue, obtained from a patient who underwent chemoradiotherapy. The chain is built from TRBV5-6 and TRBJ1-2; 7 bases are shared with TRBD1. The origin of this receptor is a human donor with HPV-associated anogenital cancer. CDR3 DNA: TGTGCCAGCAGCCCGACAGGGATTGGTAGCTACACCTTC. This encodes CASSPTGIGSYTF.